This passage covers 18 T cell receptor beta chains from one sample sequenced in a study of T cell changes during pregnancy in multiple sclerosis. Profiled with immunoSEQ multiplex PCR; TCRdb holds only in-frame clones, not every one. The sample yields almost 40,000 clones, about 89% seen once. This sample comprised CD4+ T cells from peripheral blood mononuclear cells, obtained in the third trimester of pregnancy. Receptors originate from a female donor in good health, enrolled as a control in a pregnancy study.

V gene TRBV29-1 combines with J gene TRBJ2-6; D might be TRBD1 (6 bases). Deletions cut 4 bases from V and 2 bases from J, with 12 bases between. This CDR3 has 15 residues. Germline loops: CDR1 SQVTM, CDR2 ANQGSEA. CDR3 residues: CSVVRDNAGANVLTF. The CDR3 DNA reads TGCAGCGTTGTAAGGGACAACGCTGGGGCCAACGTCCTGACTTTC.

This sequence joins TRBV5-1 and TRBJ1-1, with unresolved D. V shed 0 bases and J shed 2 bases, with 11 bases lying between them. Germline CDR1 is SGHRS and CDR2 is YFSETQ. The CDR3 loop spans 15 amino acids. The CDR3 sequence is CASSLGSRENTEAFF. The DNA for the CDR3 is TGCGCCAGCAGCTTGGGATCCCGGGAAAACACTGAAGCTTTCTTT.

The chain carries TRBV19 and TRBJ2-2, with D tentatively TRBD2 (6 bases). Germline V lookup: CDR1 LNHDA, CDR2 SQIVND (reference sequence). This CDR3 comprises 24 residues. Trimming stripped 6 bases from V and 2 bases from J, with 40 bases between. The CDR3 DNA is TGTGCCAGTAGGTATCTTTGGGCTTGGGACTTCGACCTACGGAATTTCCTTAACACCGGGGAGCTGTTTTTT. This translates into CASRYLWAWDFDLRNFLNTGELFF.

This sequence joins TRBV30 and TRBJ1-1; D gene uncertain. With 2 bases removed from V and 4 bases from J, the gap between germline ends came to 11 bases. This CDR3 comprises 13 residues. Germline CDR1 GTSNPN, CDR2 SVGIG (reference sequence). The CDR3 reads CAWSTTTGTEAFF. The CDR3 nucleotides read TGTGCCTGGAGTACGACGACGGGCACTGAAGCTTTCTTT.

CDR3 region: CASSSPTGSGNTIYF. Here the CDR3 DNA reads TGTGCCAGCAGCTCTCCGACGGGCTCTGGAAACACCATATATTTT. The rearrangement joins TRBV5-6 to TRBJ1-3; D call uncertain. Germline CDR1 reads SGHDT; CDR2 reads YYEEEE. Trimming cost V 3 bases and J 0 bases, with 10 bases left between them. The CDR3 consists of 15 residues.

The chain recombines TRBV6-4 with TRBJ2-5; perhaps TRBD1 as D (6 bases). This CDR3 is 13 amino acids long. V was shortened by 5 bases and J by 5 bases, with 12 bases between the two germline ends. In germline, CDR1 is MRHNA, CDR2 SNTAGT. The CDR3 nucleotides are TGTGCCAGCAGTCTACAGGGTGGGGAGACCCAGTACTTC. This translates into CASSLQGGETQYF.

The table lists this clone with a count of one. V is TRBV28 and J is TRBJ1-2; TRBD1 is a possible D gene (5 bases). V gave up 5 bases and J gave up 6 bases, with 10 bases separating them. CDR3 length: 12 amino acids. Germline loops: CDR1 MDHEN, CDR2 SYDVKM. CDR3 nucleotides: TGTGCCAGCAGTGTGACAGCTAATGGCTACACCTTC. It translates to CASSVTANGYTF.

V is TRBV5-1 and J is TRBJ1-5; D uncertain. V shed 3 bases and J shed 4 bases, with 2 bases lying between them. CDR3 length: 11 amino acids. CDR1 and CDR2 (germline): SGHRS, YFSETQ. DNA for the CDR3: TGCGCCAGCAGCTCGAATCAGCCCCAGCATTTT. Protein: CASSSNQPQHF.

The rearrangement uses TRBV28 and TRBJ2-1, with TRBD2 matching over 8 bases. The CDR3 contains 14 residues. Germline V gene sequence: CDR1 MDHEN, CDR2 SYDVKM. The V and J ends lost 6 bases and 8 bases, in that order; junction bases with no gene match: 9. DNA of the CDR3: TGTGCCAGCAGCGGGAGGGCCGGGGTTCATGAGCAGTTCTTC. Its protein is CASSGRAGVHEQFF.

This chain joins TRBV9 and TRBJ2-3; 8 positions agree with TRBD1. This CDR3 comprises 14 residues. Losses at the gene ends were 7 bases for V and 2 bases for J; bases not matched to a gene: 6. Germline CDR1 and CDR2: SGDLS and YYNGEE. The CDR3, as DNA: TGTGCCAGCGCGAGACAGGGGCCCACAGATACGCAGTATTTT. This codes for CASARQGPTDTQYF.

The rearrangement uses TRBV6-5 and TRBJ1-1; D call uncertain. This CDR3 has 11 residues. V was pared by 3 bases and J by 6 bases, with 5 bases between. CDR1 and CDR2 (germline): MNHEY, SVGAGI. The CDR3 here is CASSYLAEAFF. The CDR3 nucleotides read TGTGCCAGCAGTTATTTAGCTGAAGCTTTCTTT.

The V and J genes are TRBV19 and TRBJ1-5, with a weak D call TRBD1 (5 bases). The CDR3 runs to 15 residues. Germline CDR1 and CDR2: LNHDA and SQIVND (reference sequence). With 6 bases removed from V and 1 base from J, the gap between germline ends came to 13 bases. CDR3 DNA sequence: TGTGCCAGTAGCTCAGGGTATCGGAGCAATCAGCCCCAGCATTTT. It is translated as CASSSGYRSNQPQHF.

The chain recombines TRBV5-1 with TRBJ1-2, with a weak D call TRBD1 (6 bases). The germline gives CDR1 SGHRS, CDR2 YFSETQ. The CDR3 length is 14 residues. V gave up 3 bases and J gave up 4 bases, with 13 bases separating them. The CDR3 sequence: CASSYEGGPYGYTF. CDR3 DNA: TGCGCCAGCAGCTATGAAGGGGGTCCCTATGGCTACACCTTC.

The CDR3 coding sequence is TGTGCCAGCAGCCCGGGACAGGAGAACACCGGGGAGCTGTTTTTT. Encoded protein: CASSPGQENTGELFF. V and J are TRBV6-6 and TRBJ2-2; TRBD1 aligns across 8 bases. The junction had 4 bases not matched to a gene; V was cut back by 6 bases and J by 1 base. This CDR3 comprises 15 residues. From germline, CDR1 is MNHNY and CDR2 SVGAGI (reference sequence).

V is TRBV4-1 and J is TRBJ1-5; 8 bases agree with TRBD1. The CDR3 is 16 amino acids. The ends lost 0 bases at V and 5 bases at J; junction bases unmatched: 6. Germline CDR1 MGHRA, CDR2 YSYEKL. Written as DNA, the CDR3 is TGCGCCAGCAGCCAAGATACCGCGACAGGGGATCAGCCCCAGCATTTT. It is translated as CASSQDTATGDQPQHF.

As regards this clone: At one boundary the junction diverges from the germline segment, which might be a read error. The genes are TRBV19 and TRBJ2-2; 8 bases map to TRBD1. The CDR3 sequence is 16 residues long. Germline lookup yields CDR1 LNHDA and CDR2 SQIVND (reference sequence). CDR3 sequence: CASTPRRDRNNGELFF. The CDR3 bases are TGTGCCAGTACCCCGAGAAGGGACAGGAACAACGGGGAGCTGTTTTTT.

The V and J genes are TRBV19 and TRBJ2-1; D gene uncertain. CDR3 length: 13 residues. The germline V and J ends were trimmed by 5 bases and 9 bases, with 14 bases remaining between them. Per the germline V gene, CDR1 is LNHDA and CDR2 is SQIVND (reference sequence). CDR3 in amino acids: CASSLPNVGEQFF. The CDR3 DNA sequence: TGTGCCAGTAGTCTCCCGAACGTCGGTGAGCAGTTCTTC. The whole variable domain, filled in from reference TRBV19 and TRBJ2-1, reads DGGITQSPKYLFRKEGQNVTLSCEQNLNHDAMYWYRQDPGQGLRLIYYSQIVNDFQKGDIAEGYSVSREKKESFPLTVTSAQKNPTAFYLCASSLPNVGEQFFGPGTRLTVL.

This chain connects TRBV15 to TRBJ1-3, with D maybe TRBD1 (6 bases). Germline V CDR1 and CDR2: LNHNV, YYDKDF (reference sequence). V dropped 6 bases and J dropped 7 bases, with 13 bases sitting between them. The CDR3 has 13 amino acids. The CDR3 DNA follows: TGTGCCACCAGAAGCAGGGGTGGGAACACCATATATTTT. Protein sequence: CATRSRGGNTIYF.